The 15 T cell receptor beta chains reported below all come from one sample, sequenced in a study of blood T cell repertoires in COVID-19 (dated by TCRdb to the early 2020s). Library method: the immunoSEQ multiplex PCR assay. As stored in TCRdb, this immuneACCESS dataset retains in-frame rearrangements with V and J assigned. A fraction of the clones does not appear; measured against another copy, unresolved V genes explain less than half of the discrepancy, and the remainder lacks a known reason. For this sample there are about 180,000 clones; approximately 88% appear just once. Around 4% of the sample is held by the ten biggest clonotypes. Sequenced material: peripheral blood. These receptors all come from a woman aged 25 to 39 with acute or convalescent COVID-19.

The chain carries TRBV9 and TRBJ2-3; 8 positions match TRBD1. The CDR3 contains 15 residues. J lost 2 bases, V lost 0 bases, and 2 bases had no gene match. Germline V lookup: CDR1 SGDLS, CDR2 YYNGEE. CDR3 DNA: TGTGCCAGCAGCGTAGGACAGGGGATCACAGATACGCAGTATTTT. Translation gives CASSVGQGITDTQYF.

This sequence joins TRBV29-1 and TRBJ2-1; 7 positions match TRBD1. The CDR3 has 10 amino acids. Germline V CDR1 and CDR2: SQVTM, ANQGSEA. With V trimmed by 6 bases and J by 7 bases, 0 bases remained unmatched. The CDR3 DNA is TGCAGCGTCAGGGGGAATGAGCAGTTCTTC. Residues: CSVRGNEQFF.

This clone was detected only once. The chain carries TRBV6-5 and TRBJ2-5; TRBD2 matches 7 bases. Trimming took 0 bases from V and 5 from J; bases not matched to a gene: 6. The CDR3 extends over 15 amino acids. Germline V gene sequence: CDR1 MNHEY, CDR2 SVGAGI. The DNA of the CDR3 is TGTGCCAGCAGTTACTCGCCCAGGGAGGGGGAGACCCAGTACTTC. Amino acid sequence: CASSYSPREGETQYF.

The rearrangement links TRBV7-3 to TRBJ2-1; D might be TRBD1 (5 bases). Germline assignment: CDR1 SGHTA and CDR2 FQGTGA. The CDR3 is 14 amino acids. The V end lost 7 bases, the J end lost 3 bases, and 13 bases lay between the germline ends. The CDR3 region has the DNA TGTGCCAGCACCCCTATAGGGGACTACAATGAGCAGTTCTTC. Translation gives CASTPIGDYNEQFF.

V is TRBV5-1 and J is TRBJ1-6, with a weak D call TRBD1 (5 bases). Germline-derived CDR1 and CDR2 are SGHRS and YFSETQ. Trimming took 0 bases from V and 5 from J, leaving 9 bases between them. The CDR3 extends over 15 amino acids. The CDR3 sequence is CASSLVGGNNSPLHF. The DNA for the CDR3 is TGCGCCAGCAGCTTGGTGGGGGGGAATAATTCACCCCTCCACTTT. The full variable domain, in which reference TRBV5-1 and TRBJ1-6 provide the parts outside the CDR3, is KAGVTQTPRYLIKTRGQQVTLSCSPISGHRSVSWYQQTPGQGLQFLFEYFSETQRNKGNFPGRFSGRQFSNSRSEMNVSTLELGDSALYLCASSLVGGNNSPLHFGNGTRLTVT.

This chain joins TRBV12-3 or TRBV12-4 and TRBJ2-7; 9 nucleotides agree with TRBD1. The CDR3 is 12 residues long. With 6 bases clipped from V and 6 bases from J, the junction kept 3 bases outside the gene matches. The CDR3 is CASSGDRVEQYF. The CDR3 DNA reads as TGTGCCAGCAGCGGGGACAGGGTCGAGCAGTACTTC.

The chain links TRBV6-9 to TRBJ2-7, with D perhaps TRBD1 (5 bases). The CDR3 extends over 14 amino acids. CDR1 and CDR2 from the germline V gene are MNHGY and SVAAGI. Trimming cost V 2 bases and J 7 bases, with 15 bases left between them. CDR3 sequence (DNA): TGTGCCAGCAGTTATCCCCCAGGGCCGAGGGAGCAGTACTTC. Protein product: CASSYPPGPREQYF.

The sample holds a few counts of this clone. V is TRBV27 and J is TRBJ1-2, with a possible D match to TRBD1 (5 bases). There are 15 residues in the CDR3. Germline V CDR1 and CDR2: MNHEY, SMNVEV (reference sequence). Trimming left V 1 base short and J 1 base short, with 10 bases between. CDR3 sequence reads: CASSLYRDFNYGYTF. The CDR3 DNA reads as TGTGCCAGCAGTTTATATCGGGACTTTAACTATGGCTACACCTTC.

The rearrangement links TRBV3-1 (or the pseudogene TRBV3-2) to TRBJ1-1, with D possibly matching TRBD1 (6 bases). V shed 8 bases and J shed 8 bases, with 15 bases lying between them. CDR1 is LGHDT and CDR2 is YNNKEL in the germline V gene (reference sequence). The CDR3 length is 12 residues. This CDR3 is CASRKDGTEAFF. The CDR3 nucleotides read TGTGCCAGCCGGAAAGACGGGACAGAAGCTTTCTTT.

The CDR3 is CASSRDRVQPQHF. The CDR3 DNA is TGTGCCAGCAGCCGGGACAGGGTTCAGCCCCAGCATTTT. The chain recombines TRBV28 with TRBJ1-5; 9 bases fit TRBD1. This CDR3 has 13 amino acids. Germline lookup yields CDR1 MDHEN and CDR2 SYDVKM. Trimming at V came to 6 bases and at J to 6 bases, leaving 3 bases not matched to a gene.

The V gene is TRBV7-8, the J gene TRBJ1-1; D possibly corresponds to TRBD1 (5 bases). V was shortened by 3 bases and J by 5 bases, with 13 bases between the two germline ends. CDR3 length equals 14 residues. Germline V gives CDR1 SGHVS, CDR2 FQNEAQ. CDR3 sequence: CASSFRGLTTEAFF. The CDR3 DNA reads as TGTGCCAGCAGCTTTAGGGGTCTGACGACTGAAGCTTTCTTT.

The chain employs TRBV11-3 and TRBJ2-2, with 7 bases fitting TRBD1. Germline loops: CDR1 SGHNT, CDR2 YENEEA. J was trimmed by 3 bases and V by 5 bases; bases with no gene match: 3. This CDR3 has 14 amino acids. CDR3 DNA sequence: TGTGCCAGCAGCGTCACAGGGGACACCGGGGAGCTGTTTTTT. Residues: CASSVTGDTGELFF.

V is TRBV14 and J is TRBJ1-1; D ambiguous. Trimming stripped 4 bases from V and 8 bases from J, with 14 bases between. The CDR3 sequence is 13 residues long. Germline V gene data show CDR1 as SGHDN and CDR2 as FVKESK. The CDR3 region has the DNA TGTGCCAGCAGCCCCGGGTTTTCCCCCGAAGCTTTCTTT. Translated, it gives CASSPGFSPEAFF.

The sample holds a few counts of this clone. CDR3 sequence: CASSYSYGSYEQYF. DNA of the CDR3: TGTGCCAGCAGTTACTCCTACGGGAGCTACGAGCAGTACTTC. The rearrangement joins TRBV6-5 to TRBJ2-7; possibly TRBD2 for D (6 bases). The CDR3 extends over 14 amino acids. V lost 0 bases to trimming and J lost 3 bases, with 9 bases between them. CDR1 MNHEY and CDR2 SVGAGI come from the germline V gene.

J is TRBJ1-6 and V is TRBV2; TRBD1 is a possible D gene (5 bases). Germline CDR1 reads SNHLY; CDR2 reads FYNNEI. V lost 0 bases, J lost 8 bases, and 17 bases lay in between. CDR3 length: 17 residues. The CDR3 region is CASSEAAPIRADSPLHF. In DNA, the CDR3 is TGTGCCAGCAGTGAAGCTGCACCGATCAGGGCTGATTCACCCCTCCACTTT.